The count of the clone carrying this T cell receptor (beta chain) is one. Random hexamers were used to reverse transcribe roughly 0.45 to 1 ug of RNA. The method of amplification for TCR beta CDR3 was immunoSEQ multiplex PCR, covering 54 Vbeta and 13 Jbeta. TCRdb ran MiXCR on the immunoSEQ multiplex PCR reads and lists one entry per CDR3 protein. The sample gives roughly 110,000 distinct CDR3 sequences, 80% to 95% of which show up once; more than 0.13% is in the top ten. This sample is part of a study of CD8 T cells in Susac syndrome. This clonotype was obtained from a human donor in good health. The sequenced sample was CD4+ T cells from PBMCs.

This CDR3 reads CSVRQGALYEQYF. DNA for the CDR3: TGCAGCGTACGACAGGGGGCACTCTACGAGCAGTACTTC. The rearrangement links TRBV29-1 to TRBJ2-7; TRBD1 matches at 10 bases. Germline-derived CDR1 and CDR2 are SQVTM and ANQGSEA. The V and J ends lost 6 bases and 3 bases, in that order; junction bases with no gene match: 5. The CDR3 spans 13 residues.